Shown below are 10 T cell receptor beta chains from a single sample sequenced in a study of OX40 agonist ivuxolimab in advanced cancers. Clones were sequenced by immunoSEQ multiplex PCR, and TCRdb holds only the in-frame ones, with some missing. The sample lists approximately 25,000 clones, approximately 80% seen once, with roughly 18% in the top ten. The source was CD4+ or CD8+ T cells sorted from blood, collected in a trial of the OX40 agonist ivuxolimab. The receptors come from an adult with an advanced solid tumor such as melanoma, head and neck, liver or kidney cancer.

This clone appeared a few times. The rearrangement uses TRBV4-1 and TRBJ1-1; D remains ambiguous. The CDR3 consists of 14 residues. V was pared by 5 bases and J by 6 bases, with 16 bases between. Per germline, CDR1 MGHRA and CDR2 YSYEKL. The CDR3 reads CASSGLTSGSEAFF. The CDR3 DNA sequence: TGCGCCAGCAGCGGACTGACCTCTGGTTCTGAAGCTTTCTTT.

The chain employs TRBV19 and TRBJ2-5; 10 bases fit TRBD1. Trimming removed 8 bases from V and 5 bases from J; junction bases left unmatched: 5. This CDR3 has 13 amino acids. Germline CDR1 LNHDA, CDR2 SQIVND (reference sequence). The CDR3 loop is CASGQGVRETQYF. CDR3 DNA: TGTGCCAGTGGACAGGGGGTACGGGAGACCCAGTACTTC. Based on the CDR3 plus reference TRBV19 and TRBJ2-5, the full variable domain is DGGITQSPKYLFRKEGQNVTLSCEQNLNHDAMYWYRQDPGQGLRLIYYSQIVNDFQKGDIAEGYSVSREKKESFPLTVTSAQKNPTAFYLCASGQGVRETQYFGPGTRLLVL.

DNA for the CDR3: TGCAGCGTTGACCTAGCGAACACCGGGGAGCTGTTTTTT. This sequence encodes CSVDLANTGELFF. The chain uses TRBV29-1 and TRBJ2-2; D gene unclear. The length of the CDR3 is 13 residues. V was clipped by 3 bases and J by 0 bases, with 5 bases between them. Germline values: CDR1 SQVTM, CDR2 ANQGSEA.

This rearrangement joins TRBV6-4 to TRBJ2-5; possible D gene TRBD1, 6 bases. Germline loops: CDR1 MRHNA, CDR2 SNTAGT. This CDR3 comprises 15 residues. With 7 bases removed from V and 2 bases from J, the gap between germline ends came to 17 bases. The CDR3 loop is CASIPLGGQQETQYF. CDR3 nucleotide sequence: TGTGCCAGCATCCCCCTGGGTGGACAGCAAGAGACCCAGTACTTC.

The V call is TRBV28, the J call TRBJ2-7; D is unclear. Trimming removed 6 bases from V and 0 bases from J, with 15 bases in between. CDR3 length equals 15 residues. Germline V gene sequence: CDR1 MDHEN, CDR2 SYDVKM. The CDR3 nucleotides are TGTGCCAGCAGCGGGCTCAGCGCTGTCTCCTACGAGCAGTACTTC. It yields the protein CASSGLSAVSYEQYF.

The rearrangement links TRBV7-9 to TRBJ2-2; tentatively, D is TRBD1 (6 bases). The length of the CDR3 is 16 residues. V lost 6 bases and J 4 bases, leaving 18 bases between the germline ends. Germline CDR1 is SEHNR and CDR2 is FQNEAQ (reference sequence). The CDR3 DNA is TGTGCCAGCAGTTCACCCCCGGGACACATCACCGGGGAGCTGTTTTTT. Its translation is CASSSPPGHITGELFF.

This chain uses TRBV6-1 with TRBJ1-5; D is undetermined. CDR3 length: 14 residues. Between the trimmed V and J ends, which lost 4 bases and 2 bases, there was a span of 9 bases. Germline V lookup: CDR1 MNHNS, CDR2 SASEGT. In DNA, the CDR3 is TGTGCCAGCAGTGGTAGCGGTGGCAATCAGCCCCAGCATTTT. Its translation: CASSGSGGNQPQHF.

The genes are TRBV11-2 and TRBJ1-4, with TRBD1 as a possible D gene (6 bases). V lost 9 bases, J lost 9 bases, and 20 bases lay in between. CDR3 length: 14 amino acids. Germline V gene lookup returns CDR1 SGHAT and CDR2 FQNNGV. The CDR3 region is CASRGDWNVQKLFF. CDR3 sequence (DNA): TGTGCCAGTAGGGGGGACTGGAACGTTCAAAAACTGTTTTTT. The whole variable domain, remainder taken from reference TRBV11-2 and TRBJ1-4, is EAGVAQSPRYKIIEKRQSVAFWCNPISGHATLYWYQQILGQGPKLLIQFQNNGVVDDSQLPKDRFSAERLKGVDSTLKIQPAKLEDSAVYLCASRGDWNVQKLFFGSGTQLSVL.

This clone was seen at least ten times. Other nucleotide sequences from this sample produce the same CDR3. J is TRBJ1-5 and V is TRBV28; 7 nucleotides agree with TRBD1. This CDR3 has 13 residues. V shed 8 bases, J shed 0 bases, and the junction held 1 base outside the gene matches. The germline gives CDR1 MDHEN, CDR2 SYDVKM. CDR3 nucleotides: TGTGCCAGCGGACAGGCTAGCAATCAGCCCCAGCATTTT. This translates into CASGQASNQPQHF.

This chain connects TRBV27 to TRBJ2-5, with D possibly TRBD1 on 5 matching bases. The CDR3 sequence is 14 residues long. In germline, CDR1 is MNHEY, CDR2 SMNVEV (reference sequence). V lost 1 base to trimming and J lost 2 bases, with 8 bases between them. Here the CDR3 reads CASSLYPGQETQYF. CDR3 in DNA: TGTGCCAGCAGTTTATATCCAGGGCAAGAGACCCAGTACTTC.